The 25 T cell receptor beta chains below all came from one sample that was sequenced in a study of immune heterogeneity within non-small cell lung tumors. Template material for each sample was around 560 ng of bulk tumor genomic DNA. Every primary tumor yielded several biopsies, spaced far apart, that were taken during surgery. Curative surgical treatment was performed in patients who had newly diagnosed, untreated non-small cell lung cancer. TCR beta CDR3 was amplified by multiplex PCR using 32 V and 13 J primers. TCRdb reprocessed the multiplex PCR reads with MiXCR, giving one entry per CDR3 protein. The data hold about 2,900 distinct CDR3 sequences, with around 41% observed a single time. Input material: lung tumor tissue. These receptors were taken from a woman in her forties or fifties with non-small cell lung cancer.

This clonotype rates as medium-sized. The gene calls are TRBV18 and TRBJ2-7, with a weak D call TRBD1 (5 bases). Germline CDR1 KGHSH, CDR2 LQKENI. Trimming shortened V by 6 bases and J by 3 bases, and 18 bases separated the two germline ends. The CDR3 totals 15 residues. CDR3 region: CASSAASQGNYEQYF. CDR3 in DNA: TGTGCCAGCTCGGCCGCCAGCCAGGGAAACTACGAGCAGTACTTC.

As concerns this clonotype: The CDR3 ends on some other residue instead of the conserved phenylalanine or tryptophan, so this is likely a read error. This chain joins TRBV28 and TRBJ2-1, with a weak D call TRBD2 (6 bases). The germline V gene has CDR1 MDHEN and CDR2 SYDVKM. V lost 6 bases to trimming and J lost 7 bases, with 22 bases between them. The CDR3 runs 16 residues. CDR3 in amino acids: CASSPIPEAGRNEQFL. Written as DNA, the CDR3 is TGTGCCAGCAGCCCAATCCCGGAGGCAGGGAGGAATGAGCAGTTCCTC.

Within the sample, this clonotype is medium-sized. The rearrangement links TRBV27 to TRBJ1-6; the D is unclear. The germline V gene encodes CDR1 MNHEY and CDR2 SMNVEV (reference sequence). Deletions cut 4 bases from V and 7 bases from J, with 11 bases between. This CDR3 is built from 14 residues. The CDR3 reads CASSYRVWNSPLHF. The CDR3 DNA follows: TGTGCCAGCAGTTATAGGGTGTGGAATTCACCCCTCCACTTT.

As regards this clonotype: A much larger clone lies a single base off, so this may be a read error. The V call is TRBV27, the J call TRBJ2-3, with D tentatively TRBD2 (6 bases). The V end was cut by 7 bases, the J end by 1 base, with 12 bases between. This CDR3 contains 14 residues. Germline CDR1 MNHEY, CDR2 SMNVEV (reference sequence). The CDR3 region has the DNA TGTGCCAGCATGCGGAGGGTGGGCACAGATACGCAGTATTTT. Translated, it gives CASMRRVGTDTQYF.

The rearrangement uses TRBV13 and TRBJ1-4; 9 nucleotides agree with TRBD1. CDR1 is PRHDT and CDR2 is FYEKMQ in the germline V gene (reference sequence). This CDR3 is 15 amino acids long. The V and J ends lost 5 bases and 5 bases, in that order; junction bases with no gene match: 6. The DNA for the CDR3 is TGTGCCAGCAGCACTTTCGGGACAGGGAATGAAAAACTGTTTTTT. Encoded protein: CASSTFGTGNEKLFF. The full variable domain, with the rest looked up from reference TRBV13 and TRBJ1-4, is AAGVIQSPRHLIKEKRETATLKCYPIPRHDTVYWYQQGPGQDPQFLISFYEKMQSDKGSIPDRFSAQQFSDYHSELNMSSLELGDSALYFCASSTFGTGNEKLFFGSGTQLSVL.

Comments on this clonotype: Its ends do not fully match the called genes, so a read error is possible. The chain links TRBV6-1 to TRBJ2-1; the match to TRBD2 covers 9 bases. The CDR3 sequence is 16 residues long. The germline CDR1 and CDR2 sequences are MNHNS and SASEGT. Here the CDR3 DNA reads TGTGCCAGCAGTCGTAGACTAGCGGACTCCTACAGTGAGCAGTTCTTC. Translation: CASSRRLADSYSEQFF.

This clonotype is medium-sized within its sample. V usage is TRBV20-1 and J usage is TRBJ1-2; D unresolved. Germline V gene sequence: CDR1 DFQATT, CDR2 SNEGSKA (reference sequence). With 3 bases removed from V and 0 bases from J, the gap between germline ends came to 8 bases. The CDR3 spans 13 residues. CDR3 nucleotide sequence: TGCAGTGCTAGTGAGGAAGCTAACTATGGCTACACCTTC. Translating gives CSASEEANYGYTF.

The CDR3 region has the DNA TGCAGCGTTGAAGGGGGCAGGGGTGAGCATTTT. Amino acids: CSVEGGRGEHF. The V gene is TRBV29-1, the J gene TRBJ1-5; D possibly corresponds to TRBD1 (6 bases). Germline CDR1 and CDR2: SQVTM and ANQGSEA. Between the trimmed V and J ends, which lost 1 base and 14 bases, there was a span of 12 bases. The CDR3 sequence is 11 residues long.

This clonotype is classed as medium-sized. The CDR3 DNA follows: TGCGCCAGCAGCCAGGCCCGTCAGGGGTGGGAGACCCAGTACTTC. Protein sequence: CASSQARQGWETQYF. The chain links TRBV4-1 to TRBJ2-5; tentatively, D is TRBD1 (6 bases). Per the germline V gene, CDR1 is MGHRA and CDR2 is YSYEKL. The CDR3 has 15 amino acids. The germline V and J ends were trimmed by 3 bases and 5 bases, with 16 bases remaining between them.

Relative to its sample, this clonotype is medium-sized. The chain uses TRBV5-1 and TRBJ1-2; D remains ambiguous. The germline V gene has CDR1 SGHRS and CDR2 YFSETQ. V was trimmed by 7 bases and J by 2 bases, leaving 18 bases between them. The CDR3 runs 15 residues. The chain's CDR3 is CASGGGGDLNYGYTF. Written as DNA, the CDR3 is TGCGCCAGCGGAGGCGGAGGCGATCTAAACTATGGCTACACCTTC. Filled out from reference TRBV5-1 and TRBJ1-2, the complete variable domain reads KAGVTQTPRYLIKTRGQQVTLSCSPISGHRSVSWYQQTPGQGLQFLFEYFSETQRNKGNFPGRFSGRQFSNSRSEMNVSTLELGDSALYLCASGGGGDLNYGYTFGSGTRLTVV.

This clonotype is classed as medium-sized. J is TRBJ1-5 and V is TRBV5-1; TRBD1 aligns across 7 bases. Losses at the gene ends were 4 bases for V and 7 bases for J; bases not matched to a gene: 8. Germline loops: CDR1 SGHRS, CDR2 YFSETQ. The CDR3 sequence is 14 residues long. As DNA, the CDR3 is TGCGCCAGCAGCGAGGGGGCCGCGGGCCAGCCCCAGCATTTT. Residues: CASSEGAAGQPQHF.

This clonotype is classed as large. This chain joins TRBV19 and TRBJ1-5; D may be TRBD1 (6 bases). Germline V CDR1 and CDR2: LNHDA, SQIVND (reference sequence). The CDR3 spans 13 residues. With 6 bases removed from V and 5 bases from J, the gap between germline ends came to 11 bases. The CDR3 nucleotides are TGTGCCAGTAGAGCGGGACAACATCAGCCCCAGCATTTT. This sequence encodes CASRAGQHQPQHF.

CDR3: CASSYSSNSNYGYTF. Written as DNA, the CDR3 is TGTGCCAGCAGTTACTCGAGTAACAGTAACTATGGCTACACCTTC. The chain carries TRBV6-6 and TRBJ1-2; no firm D call. There are 15 residues in the CDR3. Germline CDR1 MNHNY, CDR2 SVGAGI (reference sequence). Trimming pared 0 bases from V and 1 base from J, leaving 9 bases between.

This clonotype is deemed medium-sized. This chain uses TRBV9 with TRBJ1-6; the D is unclear. This CDR3 has 14 residues. The germline CDR1 and CDR2 sequences are SGDLS and YYNGEE. V was trimmed by 0 bases and J by 5 bases, leaving 6 bases between them. CDR3 nucleotide sequence: TGTGCCAGCAGCGTAGGGCAGGATAATTCACCCCTCCACTTT. This gives the protein CASSVGQDNSPLHF.

By its share, this clonotype is medium-sized. J is TRBJ2-3 and V is TRBV7-2, with D uncertain. The CDR3 contains 14 residues. With 4 bases removed from V and 0 bases from J, the gap between germline ends came to 8 bases. CDR1 is SGHTA, CDR2 FQGNSA, per germline. The CDR3 DNA reads as TGTGCCAGCAGCTCCTACCTTAGCACAGATACGCAGTATTTT. Protein: CASSSYLSTDTQYF.

This clonotype is termed hyperexpanded (1% or more). The CDR3 region has the DNA TGTGCCAGCTCACCACAGGGCGGCACTGAAGCTTTCTTT. It codes for CASSPQGGTEAFF. V usage is TRBV18 and J usage is TRBJ1-1; no definite D call. The germline V gene has CDR1 KGHSH and CDR2 LQKENI. CDR3 size: 13 residues. Trimming left V 1 base short and J 4 bases short, with 7 bases between.

This clonotype qualifies as medium-sized. The CDR3 DNA reads as TGTGCCAGCAGTCTTCGGAACCATGGCTACACCTTC. It encodes CASSLRNHGYTF. The rearrangement uses TRBV28 and TRBJ1-2; D remains ambiguous. V was cut by 5 bases and J by 6 bases, with 10 bases left in between. This CDR3 is built from 12 residues. Germline V lookup: CDR1 MDHEN, CDR2 SYDVKM.

The rearrangement uses TRBV28 and TRBJ1-1; D might be TRBD1 (5 bases). Germline V gene lookup returns CDR1 MDHEN and CDR2 SYDVKM. The V gene lost 6 bases and the J gene lost 1 base, with 15 bases spanning the gap. The CDR3 sequence is 15 residues long. The CDR3 loop reads CASRLPRTRNTEAFF. In DNA form, the CDR3 reads TGTGCCAGCAGGCTCCCCCGGACAAGGAACACTGAAGCTTTCTTT.

By frequency in the sample, this clonotype is medium-sized. The chain carries TRBV18 and TRBJ1-1, with D possibly matching TRBD1 (5 bases). Deletions cut 1 base from V and 1 base from J, with 7 bases between. The CDR3 runs 14 residues. Germline CDR1 and CDR2: KGHSH and LQKENI. The chain's CDR3 is CASSPQRGNTEAFF. In DNA, the CDR3 is TGTGCCAGCTCACCACAGAGGGGGAACACTGAAGCTTTCTTT.

Judged by abundance, this clonotype is medium-sized. The V gene is TRBV11-1, the J gene TRBJ1-3; D not resolved. CDR3 length equals 15 residues. V was cut by 3 bases and J by 0 bases, with 9 bases left in between. Germline lookup yields CDR1 SGHAT and CDR2 FQDESV (reference sequence). In DNA, the CDR3 is TGTGCCAGCAGCTTCGACACTTACTCTGGAAACACCATATATTTT. Translation: CASSFDTYSGNTIYF.

In its sample, this clonotype ranks as medium-sized. The CDR3 loop reads CASSTSRDHRRYEQYF. The CDR3 DNA reads TGTGCCAGCAGTACCTCCCGGGATCATCGGCGGTACGAGCAGTACTTC. The chain has TRBV28 and TRBJ2-7, with D tentatively TRBD2 (5 bases). V was cut by 5 bases and J by 4 bases, with 21 bases left in between. In germline, CDR1 is MDHEN, CDR2 SYDVKM. There are 16 residues in the CDR3.

The CDR3 DNA is TGCAGTGCTAGAGATGTCGGGTCTATGGACTATGGCTACACCTTC. It yields the protein CSARDVGSMDYGYTF. The rearrangement links TRBV20-1 to TRBJ1-2; D gene unclear. V lost 0 bases and J 3 bases, leaving 14 bases between the germline ends. The CDR3 spans 15 residues. Germline assignment: CDR1 DFQATT and CDR2 SNEGSKA (reference sequence).

The chain couples TRBV18 to TRBJ1-4; 8 bases map to TRBD1. The CDR3 covers 16 residues. J lost 1 base, V lost 4 bases, and 5 bases had no gene match. CDR1 KGHSH and CDR2 LQKENI come from the germline V gene. CDR3 sequence: CASSLGQGRTNEKLFF. The CDR3 DNA reads TGTGCCAGCTCACTTGGACAGGGAAGAACTAATGAAAAACTGTTTTTT.

The chain couples TRBV27 to TRBJ2-7; D is unclear. The CDR3 is made up of 13 amino acids. The V gene lost 3 bases and the J gene lost 1 base, with 7 bases spanning the gap. The germline gives CDR1 MNHEY, CDR2 SMNVEV (reference sequence). The CDR3 region is CASSFAQSYEQYF. In nucleotides, the CDR3 is TGTGCCAGCAGTTTTGCCCAGTCCTACGAGCAGTACTTC.

Relative to its sample, this clonotype is medium-sized. The chain joins TRBV28 to TRBJ1-5; a possible D gene is TRBD1 (6 bases). With 5 bases removed from V and 1 base from J, the gap between germline ends came to 24 bases. The CDR3 runs to 19 residues. Germline V lookup: CDR1 MDHEN, CDR2 SYDVKM. CDR3 sequence (DNA): TGTGCCAGCAGTCCGTTGAAGGACAGCGGGGCCGTAAGCAATCAGCCCCAGCATTTT. This translates into CASSPLKDSGAVSNQPQHF.